This is a list of T cell receptor beta chains from one sample in a study of identical twins. TCRdb recomputed calls from the 5' RACE reads with MiXCR, one row per CDR3 protein. The table lists about 280,000 distinct CDR3 sequences, about 8.3% of them singletons, with 2.1% in the top ten. This sample also belongs to another study, concerning yellow fever vaccine responses in identical twins.

The sequenced sample consisted of memory (CD45RO+) T cells sorted from blood. These receptors were taken from a woman between 18 and 29 years old in good health. Both conserved end residues are trimmed from each CDR3.

v_call,cdr3_aa
TRBV6-1,ASSEREISPLH
TRBV11-2,ASSPRGSVGSYSYNEQF
TRBV2,ASSGDAQETQY
TRBV12-3/TRBV12-4,ASSNDRGVSGANVLT
TRBV6-1,ASRGLTGNTEAF
TRBV10-3,AISDWTSTDTQY
TRBV29-1,SVRVGVGVNEQF
TRBV12-3/TRBV12-4,ASRQGAYNEQF
TRBV10-3,ATKTGQGENSPLH
TRBV19,ASRGVGNQPQH
TRBV7-9,ASSAQGRVTEAF
TRBV29-1,SYGLAGTEQF
TRBV5-1,ASSGALTSYEQF
TRBV12-3/TRBV12-4,ASSSRSSGRAKLQAEQF
TRBV6-5,ATSGRAGEQY
TRBV6-6,ASLLGSEAF
TRBV6-6,ASRSGRTEAF
TRBV20-1,SAREGNRGEKLF
TRBV7-6,ASSLRVGGLGTEAF
TRBV7-8,ASSRRLAGIYNEQF
TRBV6-5,ASSSLGYKQF
TRBV15,ATSYEWGGAVDTQY
TRBV9,ASSVAGSGRADTQY
TRBV20-1,SARDGRDIYGYT
TRBV18,ASSPPAFRPGQQNTGELF
TRBV12-5,ASGSWGGTGGEQY
TRBV7-2,ASSHSGTEAF
TRBV21-1,ASSKAVAFGSGCYSPLH
TRBV7-7,ASSLGTYTDTQY
TRBV15,ATSRLDRENQPQH
TRBV14,ASSQESRGYT
TRBV10-2,ASSENSGANVLT
TRBV3-1,ASSQGQSKQY
TRBV12-3/TRBV12-4,ASSLGLVIHNEQF
TRBV28,ASSLVPGAPQGPYEQY
TRBV7-8,ASSRTGYEQY
TRBV28,ASRRDRAFSNYGYT
TRBV5-6,ASSLYSVGPREAF
TRBV2,ATRSVAKNIQY
TRBV7-9,ASSLGPQGVNTEAF
TRBV24-1,ATSAPTGTGGYEQY
TRBV20-1,SARTSGGAGTGELF
TRBV10-3,AISEAAGGRTGELF
TRBV9,ASSGTGQYQPQH
TRBV27,ASSFVGANYGYT
TRBV2,ASTLQETGANVLT
TRBV6-1,ASKRTGGTDTQY
TRBV20-1,SAIVAETSTDTQY
TRBV12-3/TRBV12-4,ASSLRDLNYEQY